This TCR beta chain was observed in a study of CD8+ T cells in alopecia areata listed by TCRdb under 2018. A note on the overall study: The treated patients took part in an open-label pilot trial in which moderate-to-severe alopecia areata was treated with oral tofacitinib at 5 to 10 mg twice daily. Scalp clonality was compared among normal scalp (n=4), patchy alopecia areata scalp (n=8), and alopecia totalis/universalis scalp (n=8). In both human patients and the C3H/HeJ mouse model, the study applied high-throughput TCRbeta sequencing to look at T cell clonal expansion in alopecia areata. Human TCRbeta sequencing covered scalp tissue and sorted CD4+ and CD8+ peripheral blood T cells from patchy and totalis/universalis alopecia areata patients and healthy controls. Patients stayed on tofacitinib for 6 to 18 months and then had 6 months of follow-up off drug so that delayed response and recurrence could be assessed. Biopsies were taken from tofacitinib-treated patients at baseline and again at 4 and 24 weeks into treatment, and several of those patients also had a later scalp biopsy. RNA came from the PAXgene miRNA kit for fixed scalp, the miRNeasy kit for PBMCs, and the RNeasy kit for mouse skin. Amplification of TCRbeta CDR3 regions was done by immunoSEQ multiplex PCR using 35 Vbeta forward primers and 13 Jbeta reverse primers. The SALT score, which quantifies the percentage of affected scalp surface area, was used to measure disease severity in treated patients. Findings and caveats that apply to the study as a whole: Lesional scalp, especially in alopecia totalis/universalis, showed higher clonality and more expanded CD8+ clones than normal scalp, suggesting antigenic drive. Many expanded lesional clones were found to persist in scalp and blood during tofacitinib treatment, and relapse after treatment cessation may be partly explained by this persistence. Unlike mouse skin, where gammadelta T cells dominate, normal human skin contains resident alphabeta T cells that get sequenced too, which complicates analysis of the scalp TCR repertoire. TCR sequences shared between patients were less clear than in mice, possibly partly because of HLA diversity in the patient population. Because the treated cohort was small and had just a single nonresponder, larger studies are needed to establish links between baseline CD8+ expansion and response. Tofacitinib significantly decreased scalp clonality and the number of expanded CD8+ clones among the top 100 scalp clones.

The sample's time point label, in plain terms: 4 weeks on oral tofacitinib. This specimen's treatment or condition label, per the study, means: oral pan-JAK inhibitor, 5-10 mg twice daily. Lesional scalp punch biopsies and peripheral blood were collected from alopecia areata patients. PBMCs were isolated by density centrifugation and stained for CD3, CD4 and CD8, and CD4+ and CD8+ T cells were sorted on a FACSAria. With regard to this clone: Its antigen target is currently unknown. Base-call qualities are not available, and no considerably larger clone is one nucleotide away.

Germline trimming amounts to 7 bases on V and 7 bases on J, with 12 as the count of junction bases outside the gene matches. There are 14 amino acids in the CDR3, from cysteine to phenylalanine inclusive. CDR3 DNA only is kept here, 42 bases in frame from base 1. Looking up the germline V gene yields CDR1 SQVTM and CDR2 ANQGSEA. The library was built by means of the immunoSEQ multiplex PCR assay. To provide template for TCR sequencing, every sample had RNA extracted and reverse transcribed into cDNA. SuperScript III was used for first-strand cDNA synthesis, primed with a 2:1 mix of oligo-dT and random hexamers. Amplification bias was assessed with a synthetic immune receptor repertoire, and residual bias was removed computationally. The authors' analysis ran thus. Raw reads were preprocessed for error removal, and CDR3 was defined according to IMGT conventions as running from the conserved cysteine to phenylalanine. Clonality was calculated as 1 minus Shannon entropy normalized by log2 of the number of productive unique TCRs. Whether each scalp clone was CD4 or CD8 was inferred by checking scalp TCRbeta sequences against the CD4 and CD8 repertoires from sorted blood. The immuneACCESS repertoire file appears here via TCRdb, limited to in-frame rearrangements. These files lack a portion of the clones; in checked studies, under half of the deficit traces to unresolved V genes, and the cause of the others is not known. From that table come the V and J calls and clone size; the DNA was used to work out D and trimming. A total of about 190,000 clones appear in this sample, 50% to 60% of them only once. Roughly 0.7% of the sample rests with the top ten.

This TCR derives from a human donor with alopecia areata. The chain links TRBV29-1 with TRBJ1-4, with 7 middle bases fitting TRBD1. The source material was CD4+ T cells sorted from blood, sampled at week 4, from a patient treated with tofacitinib. The CDR3 reads as follows: CSAGRDRDSEKLFF. The nucleotide sequence is given as TGCAGCGCCGGACGCGACAGGGACTCTGAAAAACTGTTTTTT. Reference TRBV29-1 and TRBJ1-4 proteins supply the regions before and after the CDR3; the full variable domain is: SAVISQKPSRDICQRGTSLTIQCQVDSQVTMMFWYRQQPGQSLTLIATANQGSEATYESGFVIDKFPISRPNLTFSTLTVSNMSPEDSSIYLCSAGRDRDSEKLFFGSGTQLSVL.